A single sample is the source of the 21 T cell receptor beta chains below, sequenced in a study of shared clonotypes between healthy human individuals. Terminally differentiated effector memory CD45RA+ cells were excluded from the naive CD8 cells, which were CD45RO-negative and positively selected for CCR7. The data were produced by immunoSEQ multiplex PCR, yet TCRdb's version contains in-frame clones alone and is incomplete. Of about 750,000 clones detected, 90% to 95% appear once; the ten largest clones hold 24%. Sequencing was carried out using naive CD8+ T cells sorted from blood. The receptor set was obtained from a man in his thirties or forties in good health.

This sequence joins TRBV28 and TRBJ2-5; the match to TRBD2 covers 11 bases. Trimming at V came to 7 bases and at J to 4 bases, leaving 5 bases not matched to a gene. Germline V gene sequence: CDR1 MDHEN, CDR2 SYDVKM. There are 14 residues in the CDR3. CDR3 region: CASTFSGRGETQYF. The CDR3 DNA reads as TGTGCCAGCACCTTTAGCGGGAGGGGAGAGACCCAGTACTTC.

The chain combines TRBV27 with TRBJ2-7; D is possibly TRBD1 (5 bases). The V end was cut by 3 bases, the J end by 5 bases, with 11 bases between. The germline V gene encodes CDR1 MNHEY and CDR2 SMNVEV (reference sequence). This CDR3 has 13 amino acids. As DNA, the CDR3 is TGTGCCAGCAGTTTCCAGGGATCGCACGAGCAGTACTTC. Protein: CASSFQGSHEQYF.

The CDR3 spells CAWSVEGVNTEAFF. The CDR3 DNA follows: TGTGCCTGGAGTGTAGAAGGGGTGAACACTGAAGCTTTCTTT. This rearrangement joins TRBV30 to TRBJ1-1; possible D gene TRBD1, 5 bases. The length of the CDR3 is 14 residues. The germline gives CDR1 GTSNPN, CDR2 SVGIG (reference sequence). V was cut by 0 bases and J by 0 bases, with 8 bases left in between.

This clone was found many times. This chain uses TRBV6-5 with TRBJ2-1; D is unresolved. Germline V CDR1 and CDR2: MNHEY, SVGAGI. CDR3 length equals 15 residues. Trimming pared 7 bases from V and 4 bases from J, leaving 17 bases between. The CDR3 nucleotides are TGTGCCAGCATTGCCATAGACCGAGGATACAATGAGCAGTTCTTC. It specifies CASIAIDRGYNEQFF.

This sequence joins TRBV13 and TRBJ2-1; the D call may be TRBD1 or TRBD2 (5 bases each). Germline values: CDR1 PRHDT, CDR2 FYEKMQ (reference sequence). V was cut by 4 bases and J by 4 bases, with 20 bases left in between. The CDR3 consists of 17 residues. The CDR3 region has the DNA TGTGCCAGCAGCTCCGGGGTCGGGGACCCGAGGTACAATGAGCAGTTCTTC. It specifies CASSSGVGDPRYNEQFF. The whole variable domain, remainder taken from reference TRBV13 and TRBJ2-1, is AAGVIQSPRHLIKEKRETATLKCYPIPRHDTVYWYQQGPGQDPQFLISFYEKMQSDKGSIPDRFSAQQFSDYHSELNMSSLELGDSALYFCASSSGVGDPRYNEQFFGPGTRLTVL.

Regarding this clone: One end of the junction fails to match germline, which may point to a read error. The chain carries TRBV6-6 and TRBJ1-1; 8 bases fit TRBD1. CDR1 is MNHNY, CDR2 SVGAGI, per germline (reference sequence). This CDR3 is built from 12 residues. CDR3 in DNA: TGTGCCAGCAGTTACTCGGGACAGGCTTCCCCATTT. Translated, it gives CASSYSGQASPF.

This rearrangement joins TRBV7-2 to TRBJ2-1; tentative D call: TRBD2 (6 bases). CDR3 length equals 16 residues. In germline, CDR1 is SGHTA, CDR2 FQGNSA. Deletions cut 6 bases from V and 4 bases from J, with 19 bases between. The CDR3 here is CASRTRTKHLYNEQFF. In DNA, the CDR3 is TGTGCCAGCAGGACTAGGACTAAACACCTATACAATGAGCAGTTCTTC.

The chain combines TRBV28 with TRBJ1-1; a weak D match, TRBD1 (5 bases). Germline loops: CDR1 MDHEN, CDR2 SYDVKM. CDR3 length equals 13 residues. V was pared by 6 bases and J by 3 bases, with 11 bases between. DNA of the CDR3: TGTGCCAGCAGCCGCCGGGACGACACTGAAGCTTTCTTT. Translated, it gives CASSRRDDTEAFF.

As regards this clone: This specimen includes other DNA sequences encoding the same CDR3. This chain joins TRBV27 and TRBJ2-7; 7 bases match TRBD1. V gave up 8 bases and J gave up 2 bases; unmatched junction bases: 6. The V gene's germline CDR1 is MNHEY and CDR2 SMNVEV (reference sequence). The CDR3 is made up of 13 amino acids. The CDR3 coding sequence is TGTGCCAGCGGACCCGGGACAGCCTACGAGCAGTACTTC. This codes for CASGPGTAYEQYF.

This clone was counted ten times or more. The rearrangement links TRBV28 to TRBJ2-3, with 8 bases identical to TRBD2. The CDR3 covers 17 residues. V shed 3 bases, J shed 6 bases, and the junction held 14 bases outside the gene matches. From germline, CDR1 is MDHEN and CDR2 SYDVKM. CDR3 DNA sequence: TGTGCCAGCAGTTTGGCGGGGGGAGGTCCCCTGTCTGATACGCAGTATTTT. Translated: CASSLAGGGPLSDTQYF.

The CDR3 nucleotides are TGTGCCTGGAGTGGGGGTAGCCACGAGCAGTACTTC. Protein product: CAWSGGSHEQYF. This chain joins TRBV30 and TRBJ2-7; D not certain. This CDR3 contains 12 residues. CDR1 and CDR2 (germline): GTSNPN, SVGIG (reference sequence). Trimming cost V 1 base and J 5 bases, with 9 bases left between them.

The chain links TRBV4-3 to TRBJ2-2; maybe TRBD1 (7 bases). The CDR3 sequence is 17 residues long. Trimming left V 4 bases short and J 0 bases short, with 15 bases between. Per the germline V gene, CDR1 is LGHNA and CDR2 is YSLEER. The CDR3 sequence: CASSPGGGGANTGELFF. CDR3 in DNA: TGCGCCAGCAGCCCCGGAGGGGGCGGCGCGAACACCGGGGAGCTGTTTTTT.

The V call is TRBV27, the J call TRBJ2-7, with no clear D. Trimming left V 6 bases short and J 0 bases short, with 9 bases between. The CDR3 runs 13 residues. Germline CDR1 is MNHEY and CDR2 is SMNVEV (reference sequence). The CDR3 bases are TGTGCCAGCAGAATTCTCAACTCCTACGAGCAGTACTTC. Protein product: CASRILNSYEQYF.

CDR3 sequence: CASSQRDTNQETQYF. Here the CDR3 DNA reads TGTGCCAGCAGCCAACGGGACACCAACCAAGAGACCCAGTACTTC. The J gene is TRBJ2-5, the V gene TRBV7-9; possibly TRBD1 for D (6 bases). V gave up 5 bases and J gave up 0 bases, with 13 bases separating them. The CDR3 length is 15 residues. The germline V gene has CDR1 SEHNR and CDR2 FQNEAQ (reference sequence).

The chain links TRBV5-6 to TRBJ2-2; D is possibly TRBD2 (5 bases). Germline V CDR1 and CDR2: SGHDT, YYEEEE. The V end lost 1 base, the J end lost 5 bases, and 9 bases lay between the germline ends. The CDR3 loop spans 14 amino acids. The DNA of the CDR3 is TGTGCCAGCAGCTTGATTCTAGCAACCGGGGAGCTGTTTTTT. Protein sequence: CASSLILATGELFF.

The chain uses TRBV11-2 and TRBJ2-1; 7 positions agree with TRBD2. In germline, CDR1 is SGHAT, CDR2 FQNNGV. Trimming took 1 base from V and 8 from J; bases not matched to a gene: 11. The CDR3 totals 16 residues. CDR3 protein: CASSLGARDRGDEQFF. The DNA for the CDR3 is TGTGCCAGCAGCTTAGGGGCCAGGGACCGGGGGGATGAGCAGTTCTTC.

This clone occurred once. This sequence joins TRBV29-1 and TRBJ2-5; 14 bases map to TRBD2. Trimming at V came to 1 base and at J to 4 bases, leaving 11 bases not matched to a gene. The CDR3 sequence is 18 residues long. Per germline, CDR1 SQVTM and CDR2 ANQGSEA. DNA of the CDR3: TGCAGCGTTGAAGGCGTAGTAAACGGACTAGCGGGAGGAGAGACCCAGTACTTC. Translation gives CSVEGVVNGLAGGETQYF.

The CDR3 is CASSIAGQGAHEQYF. In DNA form, the CDR3 reads TGTGCCAGTAGTATTGCTGGACAGGGGGCGCACGAGCAGTACTTC. V and J are TRBV19 and TRBJ2-7, with 11 bases lining up with TRBD1. Trimming removed 3 bases from V and 5 bases from J; junction bases left unmatched: 6. Germline lookup yields CDR1 LNHDA and CDR2 SQIVND (reference sequence). This CDR3 is 15 amino acids long.

The chain joins TRBV19 to TRBJ2-4; TRBD1 might be the D (6 bases). Trimming took off 5 bases at V and 6 bases at J, with 17 bases between the two ends. From germline, CDR1 is LNHDA and CDR2 SQIVND (reference sequence). This CDR3 is built from 15 residues. DNA for the CDR3: TGTGCCAGTAGTTTGGGGGCAGTCGGCGCAAACATTCAGTACTTC. Translation: CASSLGAVGANIQYF.

The chain has TRBV10-2 and TRBJ2-7; 9 nucleotides agree with TRBD2. The CDR3 sequence is 15 residues long. CDR1 and CDR2 from the germline V gene are WSHSY and SAAADI. Unmatched junction bases numbered 6, after V lost 1 base and J lost 5 bases. CDR3 sequence (DNA): TGCGCCAGCAGTGAGTTTATTAGCGGGAGAGACGAGCAGTACTTC. Translating it yields CASSEFISGRDEQYF.

The V gene is TRBV6-5, the J gene TRBJ2-3; D perhaps matches TRBD2 (5 bases). Germline V gene lookup returns CDR1 MNHEY and CDR2 SVGAGI. V gave up 4 bases and J gave up 5 bases, with 13 bases separating them. The CDR3 is 14 amino acids. The CDR3 DNA follows: TGTGCCAGCAGTTCTACGGGATTGGTAGATACGCAGTATTTT. The encoded protein is CASSSTGLVDTQYF.